This entry lists 10 T cell receptor beta chains sequenced from one sample in a study of T cell changes during pregnancy in multiple sclerosis. Profiling relied on immunoSEQ multiplex PCR, and the TCRdb table lists in-frame clones only, not all of them. The sample lists about 38,000 clones, 85% to 95% occurring once. The sequenced sample was CD4+ T cells from peripheral blood mononuclear cells, obtained after pregnancy. These receptors were collected from a female donor in good health, enrolled as a control in a pregnancy study.

V gene TRBV19 combines with J gene TRBJ2-3; 10 bases match TRBD2. The trim removed 0 bases at V and 5 bases at J, leaving 8 bases unmatched. Germline values: CDR1 LNHDA, CDR2 SQIVND (reference sequence). The CDR3 has 17 amino acids. The CDR3 is CASSIELSGGVKDTQYF. CDR3 coding DNA: TGTGCCAGTAGTATAGAGCTCAGCGGGGGGGTAAAAGATACGCAGTATTTT.

The chain joins TRBV29-1 to TRBJ2-7, with 8 positions matching TRBD2. CDR1 and CDR2 from the germline V gene are SQVTM and ANQGSEA. The CDR3 runs 14 residues. Germline trimming cut 7 bases from V and 3 bases from J; bases unmatched to any gene: 11. CDR3 sequence (DNA): TGCAGCGGTGGGGCGGGGACTAGAGACTACGAGCAGTACTTC. Amino acid sequence: CSGGAGTRDYEQYF.

J is TRBJ2-1 and V is TRBV10-3; D is possibly TRBD2 (5 bases). Between the trimmed V and J ends, which lost 3 bases and 5 bases, there was a span of 8 bases. The CDR3 spans 13 residues. Germline CDR1 and CDR2: ENHRY and SYGVKD. The CDR3 protein is CAISERGNNEQFF. DNA of the CDR3: TGTGCCATCAGTGAACGGGGAAACAATGAGCAGTTCTTC.

The chain is built from TRBV7-6 and TRBJ2-1, with D maybe TRBD2 (7 bases). The CDR3 consists of 17 residues. CDR1 and CDR2 from the germline V gene are SGHVS and FNYEAQ. The V end was cut by 2 bases, the J end by 3 bases, with 17 bases between. The CDR3 DNA is TGTGCCAGCAGCTTATGGGGGGGGCAACCCGGCTACAATGAGCAGTTCTTC. As protein: CASSLWGGQPGYNEQFF.

The rearrangement joins TRBV27 to TRBJ2-3, with TRBD2 identical over 13 bases. J gave up 5 bases and V 8 bases, and 4 bases lay outside the gene matches. CDR3 length: 14 residues. CDR1 and CDR2 from the germline V gene are MNHEY and SMNVEV (reference sequence). The CDR3 sequence is CASRTSGSVDTQYF. Written as DNA, the CDR3 is TGTGCCAGCCGGACTAGCGGGAGCGTAGATACGCAGTATTTT.

V gene TRBV27 combines with J gene TRBJ2-1; TRBD1 agrees at 11 bases. Germline CDR1 reads MNHEY; CDR2 reads SMNVEV (reference sequence). The CDR3 covers 16 residues. The ends lost 8 bases at V and 7 bases at J; junction bases unmatched: 13. CDR3 sequence reads: CASAPNRDRGKNEQFF. The CDR3 coding sequence is TGTGCCAGCGCCCCAAACCGGGACAGGGGGAAGAATGAGCAGTTCTTC.

This chain connects TRBV11-2 to TRBJ2-7, with D possibly matching TRBD2 (6 bases). This CDR3 has 12 amino acids. Germline loops: CDR1 SGHAT, CDR2 FQNNGV. Trimming stripped 1 base from V and 9 bases from J, with 10 bases between. CDR3 coding DNA: TGTGCCAGCAGCTTAGGGGCCGGGGGGCAGTACTTC. Translation gives CASSLGAGGQYF. The complete variable domain, with remaining parts taken from reference TRBV11-2 and TRBJ2-7, reads EAGVAQSPRYKIIEKRQSVAFWCNPISGHATLYWYQQILGQGPKLLIQFQNNGVVDDSQLPKDRFSAERLKGVDSTLKIQPAKLEDSAVYLCASSLGAGGQYFGPGTRLTVT.

This clone has a handful of counts. The chain recombines TRBV5-4 with TRBJ2-2; 11 bases line up with TRBD2. The CDR3 runs to 16 residues. The V gene's germline CDR1 is SGHNT and CDR2 YYREEE (reference sequence). V gave up 4 bases and J gave up 1 base; unmatched junction bases: 3. The CDR3, as DNA: TGTGCCAGCAGCCTGGGACTAGCGGTGAACACCGGGGAGCTGTTTTTT. This codes for CASSLGLAVNTGELFF.

This rearrangement joins TRBV10-3 to TRBJ2-7, with 13 bases aligning to TRBD2. The trim removed 6 bases at V and 2 bases at J, leaving 4 bases unmatched. This CDR3 comprises 15 residues. CDR1 is ENHRY and CDR2 is SYGVKD in the germline V gene. The CDR3 is CAIRGGLAGTYEQYF. CDR3 DNA sequence: TGTGCCATCAGGGGGGGACTAGCGGGAACCTACGAGCAGTACTTC.

The chain couples TRBV15 to TRBJ1-2; no reliable D call. V was trimmed by 0 bases and J by 1 base, leaving 3 bases between them. Germline loops: CDR1 LNHNV, CDR2 YYDKDF (reference sequence). The CDR3 totals 13 residues. The CDR3 region has the DNA TGTGCCACCAGCAGAGACTATAACTATGGCTACACCTTC. Amino acids: CATSRDYNYGYTF.